These 17 T cell receptor beta chains were sequenced from one sample in a study of cytomegalovirus exposure and HLA in healthy donors (dated by TCRdb to about 2017). Library creation used the immunoSEQ multiplex PCR assay. For the multiplex PCR, a mixture combining 60 forward primers for TCR Vbeta segments and 13 reverse primers for TCR Jbeta segments was used. What TCRdb holds here is the immuneACCESS table cut down to in-frame rearrangements. Part of the clones is not present; checked against another copy, under half of the missing clones reflect an unresolved V gene, and the others are unexplained. The sample contains approximately 170,000 clones, around 79% of them found a single time. The ten largest make up roughly 1.6% of the sample. Sequencing was done on a sample of PBMCs. Receptors were obtained from a woman under 30 in good health and CMV-seronegative.

This rearrangement joins TRBV5-1 to TRBJ1-1; D gene uncertain. The CDR3 loop spans 16 amino acids. Germline lookup yields CDR1 SGHRS and CDR2 YFSETQ. Deletions cut 3 bases from V and 0 bases from J, with 15 bases between. The CDR3, as DNA: TGCGCCAGCAGCTCTGGAGGGCAGCAAATGAACACTGAAGCTTTCTTT. This sequence encodes CASSSGGQQMNTEAFF.

V and J are TRBV2 and TRBJ1-5; possible D gene TRBD1, 6 bases. From germline, CDR1 is SNHLY and CDR2 FYNNEI. Trimming stripped 6 bases from V and 5 bases from J, with 17 bases between. CDR3 length: 15 residues. The CDR3 spells CASRGGLGTDQPQHF. The CDR3, as DNA: TGTGCCAGCAGGGGGGGGCTCGGGACGGATCAGCCCCAGCATTTT.

This chain links TRBV27 with TRBJ2-3, with D uncertain. This CDR3 contains 12 residues. The V end lost 4 bases, the J end lost 6 bases, and 8 bases lay between the germline ends. CDR1 and CDR2 from the germline V gene are MNHEY and SMNVEV (reference sequence). The chain's CDR3 is CASSSPSDTQYF. The CDR3 DNA follows: TGTGCCAGCAGTTCCCCCTCCGATACGCAGTATTTT.

The gene calls are TRBV7-3 and TRBJ2-3, with TRBD2 as a possible D gene (5 bases). CDR3 length equals 13 residues. The V end lost 2 bases, the J end lost 5 bases, and 8 bases lay between the germline ends. CDR1 is SGHTA and CDR2 is FQGTGA in the germline V gene. The CDR3 DNA sequence: TGTGCCAGCAGCTTAGGGAGAGGAGATACGCAGTATTTT. Its protein is CASSLGRGDTQYF.

This clone was seen a few times. The rearrangement uses TRBV7-9 and TRBJ1-1; 11 bases align to TRBD1. Germline V gene sequence: CDR1 SEHNR, CDR2 FQNEAQ (reference sequence). V trimming: 5 bases; J trimming: 4 bases; junction bases outside the gene matches: 6. The CDR3 consists of 15 residues. The CDR3, as DNA: TGTGCCAGCAGCCAACGGACAGGGGGCGGCACTGAAGCTTTCTTT. Translating gives CASSQRTGGGTEAFF.

This chain links TRBV7-2 with TRBJ2-3, with a weak D call TRBD2 (7 bases). The CDR3 consists of 14 residues. V was clipped by 6 bases and J by 3 bases, with 13 bases between them. The germline V gene encodes CDR1 SGHTA and CDR2 FQGNSA. CDR3: CASRGGGFTDTQYF. The DNA for the CDR3 is TGTGCCAGCAGGGGAGGGGGGTTTACAGATACGCAGTATTTT.

On this clone: The same CDR3 can be traced to other DNA sequences in this sample. CDR3 bases: TGCGCCAGCAGCCTCGGACAGGGAGATTCACCCCTCCACTTT. Translating it yields CASSLGQGDSPLHF. This sequence joins TRBV5-1 and TRBJ1-6, with TRBD1 matching over 8 bases. Germline assignment: CDR1 SGHRS and CDR2 YFSETQ. The CDR3 extends over 14 amino acids. J was trimmed by 8 bases and V by 4 bases; bases with no gene match: 5. The entire variable domain, with the rest obtained from reference TRBV5-1 and TRBJ1-6, is as follows: KAGVTQTPRYLIKTRGQQVTLSCSPISGHRSVSWYQQTPGQGLQFLFEYFSETQRNKGNFPGRFSGRQFSNSRSEMNVSTLELGDSALYLCASSLGQGDSPLHFGNGTRLTVT.

The chain couples TRBV7-2 to TRBJ1-5, with 7 positions matching TRBD1. The trim removed 5 bases at V and 2 bases at J, leaving 6 bases unmatched. Germline values: CDR1 SGHTA, CDR2 FQGNSA. The CDR3 spans 15 residues. The CDR3 here is CASSEMGTGNQPQHF. Written as DNA, the CDR3 is TGTGCCAGCAGCGAAATGGGGACAGGCAATCAGCCCCAGCATTTT.

This clone was observed a handful of times. The V call is TRBV9, the J call TRBJ2-1, with 12 bases that match TRBD2. The CDR3 contains 15 residues. Germline V gives CDR1 SGDLS, CDR2 YYNGEE. V lost 0 bases to trimming and J lost 6 bases; unmatched junction nucleotides: 1. DNA for the CDR3: TGTGCCAGCAGCGTAGCTAGCGGGGGGGCCAATGAGCAGTTCTTC. This translates into CASSVASGGANEQFF.

The chain uses TRBV10-3 and TRBJ2-7; a possible D gene is TRBD1 (6 bases). The CDR3 has 12 amino acids. V lost 6 bases and J 2 bases, leaving 8 bases between the germline ends. CDR1 and CDR2 from the germline V gene are ENHRY and SYGVKD. The DNA of the CDR3 is TGTGCCATCAGGGACAGTCCCTACGAGCAGTACTTC. As protein: CAIRDSPYEQYF.

This clone was recorded only once. The J gene is TRBJ2-1, the V gene TRBV5-1; D remains ambiguous. Trimming took off 4 bases at V and 8 bases at J, with 13 bases between the two ends. The length of the CDR3 is 13 residues. Germline assignment: CDR1 SGHRS and CDR2 YFSETQ. DNA of the CDR3: TGCGCCAGCAGCGCGGCCCCTGGCTATGAGCAGTTCTTC. Amino acid sequence: CASSAAPGYEQFF.

The chain joins TRBV7-9 to TRBJ2-7, with D possibly TRBD2 on 5 matching bases. Per the germline V gene, CDR1 is SEHNR and CDR2 is FQNEAQ (reference sequence). The CDR3 has 12 residues. Trimming took off 6 bases at V and 4 bases at J, with 10 bases between the two ends. The CDR3 bases are TGTGCCAGCAGTCACGGGGTTTACGAGCAGTACTTC. Protein product: CASSHGVYEQYF.

In this sample, this clone turned up a few times. The rearrangement uses TRBV29-1 and TRBJ1-1; 7 bases are shared with TRBD1. The CDR3 runs to 11 residues. Germline-derived CDR1 and CDR2 are SQVTM and ANQGSEA. V trimming: 4 bases; J trimming: 5 bases; junction bases outside the gene matches: 1. CDR3 residues: CSVGQGTEAFF. As DNA, the CDR3 is TGCAGCGTTGGACAGGGTACTGAAGCTTTCTTT. Filled out from reference TRBV29-1 and TRBJ1-1, the complete variable domain reads SAVISQKPSRDICQRGTSLTIQCQVDSQVTMMFWYRQQPGQSLTLIATANQGSEATYESGFVIDKFPISRPNLTFSTLTVSNMSPEDSSIYLCSVGQGTEAFFGQGTRLTVV.

The rearrangement links TRBV5-1 to TRBJ1-5, with 8 bases fitting TRBD1. CDR3 length: 15 amino acids. CDR1 is SGHRS and CDR2 is YFSETQ in the germline V gene. The junction had 9 bases not matched to a gene; V was cut back by 5 bases and J by 5 bases. CDR3 in DNA: TGCGCCAGCAGTCAAGGGGCAGGGGGCTATCAGCCCCAGCATTTT. It yields the protein CASSQGAGGYQPQHF.

The chain employs TRBV4-1 and TRBJ1-2; possible D gene TRBD1, 6 bases. The V gene lost 4 bases and the J gene lost 3 bases, with 15 bases spanning the gap. There are 15 residues in the CDR3. Germline CDR1 and CDR2: MGHRA and YSYEKL. The CDR3 here is CASSRGGGGDYGYTF. CDR3 bases: TGCGCCAGCAGCCGGGGAGGGGGTGGGGACTATGGCTACACCTTC.

This clone was seen a few times. The chain combines TRBV28 with TRBJ2-4; perhaps TRBD1 as D (6 bases). V was cut by 5 bases and J by 6 bases, with 14 bases left in between. The CDR3 runs 14 residues. The germline gives CDR1 MDHEN, CDR2 SYDVKM. This chain's CDR3 is CASSLGGRGNIQYF. The CDR3 DNA follows: TGTGCCAGCAGTCTAGGGGGTAGGGGAAACATTCAGTACTTC.

This chain uses TRBV15 with TRBJ1-2, with 10 bases that match TRBD1. Germline CDR1 reads LNHNV; CDR2 reads YYDKDF (reference sequence). The CDR3 loop spans 15 amino acids. V shed 1 base and J 2 bases; nucleotides not matched to a gene: 1. CDR3 loop: CATSRAGQGNYGYTF. In nucleotides, the CDR3 is TGTGCCACCAGCAGAGCGGGACAGGGGAACTATGGCTACACCTTC. Variable domain in full (rest from reference TRBV15 and TRBJ1-2): DAMVIQNPRYQVTQFGKPVTLSCSQTLNHNVMYWYQQKSSQAPKLLFHYYDKDFNNEADTPDNFQSRRPNTSFCFLDIRSPGLGDTAMYLCATSRAGQGNYGYTFGSGTRLTVV.